One and the same sample provided the 8 T cell receptor beta chains below, sequenced in a study of blood T cell repertoires in COVID-19. Some clones are missing from TCRdb's copy, which holds only in-frame ones; the method was immunoSEQ multiplex PCR. The sample has under 150,000 clones, more than 75% seen once. The source material was peripheral blood. The receptors were gathered from a man older than 75 with acute or convalescent COVID-19.

This sequence joins TRBV28 and TRBJ1-5; D is uncertain. Looked up from germline, CDR1 is MDHEN and CDR2 is SYDVKM. Trimming took off 7 bases at V and 1 base at J, with 20 bases between the two ends. This CDR3 comprises 17 residues. The CDR3 loop is CASTHAHGVSSNQPQHF. The DNA of the CDR3 is TGTGCCAGCACACACGCACACGGGGTATCAAGCAATCAGCCCCAGCATTTT.

This chain uses TRBV3-1 (or the pseudogene TRBV3-2) with TRBJ1-2; D not certain. CDR3 size: 15 residues. Germline CDR1 is LGHDT and CDR2 is YNNKEL (reference sequence). Trimming pared 0 bases from V and 0 bases from J, leaving 8 bases between. This chain's CDR3 is CASSQDQSTNYGYTF. CDR3 nucleotides: TGTGCCAGCAGCCAAGACCAGTCGACTAACTATGGCTACACCTTC.

The rearrangement joins TRBV28 to TRBJ2-5; 7 bases match TRBD1. Germline V lookup: CDR1 MDHEN, CDR2 SYDVKM. The CDR3 consists of 14 residues. V trimming: 8 bases; J trimming: 2 bases; junction bases outside the gene matches: 8. The CDR3 nucleotides are TGTGCCAGCCCCAAAGGGACAGATCAAGAGACCCAGTACTTC. This translates into CASPKGTDQETQYF.

The chain recombines TRBV7-9 with TRBJ2-2; TRBD1 is a possible D gene (5 bases). V lost 5 bases and J lost 6, with 13 bases in between. This CDR3 is 14 amino acids long. Germline V gene data show CDR1 as SEHNR and CDR2 as FQNEAQ (reference sequence). The CDR3 nucleotides read TGTGCCAGCAGCACCACTGTAGGGGCCGGGGAGCTGTTTTTT. The encoded protein is CASSTTVGAGELFF.

The gene calls are TRBV12-5 and TRBJ1-1, with a possible D match to TRBD1 (6 bases). The CDR3 runs to 14 residues. Germline assignment: CDR1 LGHNT and CDR2 FRNRAP. The V gene lost 3 bases and the J gene lost 11 bases, with 19 bases spanning the gap. CDR3 sequence: CASGFDGGFSGAFF. The CDR3 DNA reads as TGTGCTAGTGGTTTTGATGGGGGCTTCAGTGGGGCTTTCTTT.

The chain recombines TRBV5-1 with TRBJ2-6; D may be TRBD2 (7 bases). Germline CDR1 is SGHRS and CDR2 is YFSETQ. V dropped 1 base and J dropped 0 bases, with 14 bases sitting between them. The CDR3 has 18 amino acids. The CDR3 loop reads CASSLSPGGSSGANVLTF. CDR3 DNA sequence: TGCGCCAGCAGCTTGTCCCCGGGGGGCTCCTCTGGGGCCAACGTCCTGACTTTC.

The V and J genes are TRBV28 and TRBJ2-3; 10 nucleotides line up with TRBD2. CDR1 is MDHEN and CDR2 is SYDVKM in the germline V gene. CDR3 size: 20 residues. V lost 5 bases and J lost 0; bases outside the gene matches: 17. The DNA for the CDR3 is TGTGCCAGCAGTCTCCCCCTGGGGCTAGCGGGGGTATCTAGCACAGATACGCAGTATTTT. The encoded protein is CASSLPLGLAGVSSTDTQYF.

This sequence joins TRBV2 and TRBJ2-5; 7 nucleotides align to TRBD2. This CDR3 is built from 15 residues. The V gene end was trimmed by 0 bases and the J gene end by 2 bases; junction bases not matched to a gene: 3. CDR1 and CDR2 (germline): SNHLY, FYNNEI. In DNA form, the CDR3 reads TGTGCCAGCAGTGAAGCGGGGGGGTCTCAAGAGACCCAGTACTTC. Its translation: CASSEAGGSQETQYF. The complete variable domain, with remaining parts taken from reference TRBV2 and TRBJ2-5, reads EPEVTQTPSHQVTQMGQEVILRCVPISNHLYFYWYRQILGQKVEFLVSFYNNEISEKSEIFDDQFSVERPDGSNFTLKIRSTKLEDSAMYFCASSEAGGSQETQYFGPGTRLLVL.